The source of this T cell receptor beta chain is a study of blood T cells in healthy people across ages. The CDR3 runs 16 residues. Germline lookup yields CDR1 SGHAT and CDR2 FQNNGV. Trimming took 7 bases from V and 3 from J, leaving 18 bases between them. Alongside a J-beta primer mix, a sample-barcoded 5' primer served in a second PCR lasting roughly 6 to 12 cycles. TCRdb reprocessed the 5' RACE reads with MiXCR, giving one entry per CDR3 protein. The sample lists hundreds of thousands of distinct CDR3 sequences; 45% to 50% were seen once. The source is a man aged 30-40 years in good health. The sample consisted of blood. This chain links TRBV11-2 with TRBJ2-2; D may correspond to TRBD1 or TRBD2 (5 bases each). Written as DNA, the CDR3 is TGTGCCAGCACCGGGGCCGGGGAGCCCCACACCGGGGAGCTGTTTTTT. It specifies CASTGAGEPHTGELFF.